A single sample is the source of the 32 T cell receptor beta chains below, sequenced in a study of radiation and T cells in renal cell carcinoma (TCRdb year 2020). The time point label corresponds to: blood 2 weeks post-SBRT. What the treatment or condition label conveys for this sample: 15 Gy SBRT to primary tumor, nephrectomy 4 weeks later. The library came from the immunoSEQ multiplex PCR assay. The clones in this table, taken by TCRdb from immuneACCESS, are in-frame only. Not every clone is retained; where verified, under half of the shortfall comes from an unresolved V gene, and the cause of the rest is unknown. This sample has about 150,000 clones in its table, and roughly 89% of those were observed once. The ten largest clones add up to roughly 13% of the sample. Sequenced here: blood, sampled from a patient whose treatment included radiotherapy and nephrectomy. The receptors here all came from a woman aged 45-59 years with renal cell carcinoma.

A single count supports this clone. This chain links TRBV9 with TRBJ1-2; D might be TRBD1 (5 bases). CDR3 size: 14 residues. Trimming took 4 bases from V and 8 from J, leaving 18 bases between them. The V gene's germline CDR1 is SGDLS and CDR2 YYNGEE. The CDR3 DNA is TGTGCCAGCAGCCCTTCCGGGACCCTGGGGGGCTACACCTTC. It translates to CASSPSGTLGGYTF.

V gene TRBV4-2 combines with J gene TRBJ2-1; D is uncertain. V lost 4 bases, J lost 1 base, and 8 bases lay in between. Germline CDR1 and CDR2: LGHNA and YNFKEQ. CDR3 size: 14 residues. This CDR3 reads CASSPDYSYNEQFF. CDR3 in DNA: TGTGCCAGCAGCCCGGATTATTCCTACAATGAGCAGTTCTTC.

The rearrangement uses TRBV7-2 and TRBJ2-3; maybe TRBD2 (6 bases). CDR3 length equals 16 residues. CDR1 and CDR2 (germline): SGHTA, FQGNSA. V was pared by 0 bases and J by 0 bases, with 10 bases between. This CDR3 reads CASSLAGGSSTDTQYF. The CDR3 coding sequence is TGTGCCAGCAGCTTAGCGGGGGGTTCTAGCACAGATACGCAGTATTTT.

The V call is TRBV4-1, the J call TRBJ2-2, with 13 positions matching TRBD2. Per germline, CDR1 MGHRA and CDR2 YSYEKL. CDR3 length: 17 residues. J was trimmed by 4 bases and V by 3 bases; bases with no gene match: 5. The CDR3 spells CASSQGTSGAVTGELFF. The CDR3 DNA sequence: TGCGCCAGCAGCCAGGGGACTAGCGGGGCCGTCACCGGGGAGCTGTTTTTT.

The CDR3 DNA is TGTGCCAGCTCACCTACTGACAGGCCCGTTCTAAACATTCAGTACTTC. Its translation is CASSPTDRPVLNIQYF. The rearrangement links TRBV18 to TRBJ2-4; tentative D call: TRBD1 (6 bases). This CDR3 is 16 amino acids long. Germline CDR1 reads KGHSH; CDR2 reads LQKENI. The ends were cut back, 3 bases at V and 6 bases at J, with 18 bases in the middle.

This sequence joins TRBV7-9 and TRBJ1-1; 10 bases are shared with TRBD1. This CDR3 comprises 15 residues. CDR1 and CDR2 (germline): SEHNR, FQNEAQ (reference sequence). V was pared by 1 base and J by 6 bases, with 5 bases of the junction left unmatched. The CDR3 region has the DNA TGTGCCAGCAGCTTAGGTCGGACAGGGGGTTCTGAAGCTTTCTTT. Residues: CASSLGRTGGSEAFF.

The J gene is TRBJ1-2, the V gene TRBV6-4, with 8 nucleotides matching TRBD1. This CDR3 has 13 residues. Germline-derived CDR1 and CDR2 are MRHNA and SNTAGT. Unmatched junction bases numbered 0, after V lost 0 bases and J lost 6 bases. CDR3 DNA: TGTGCCAGCAGTGACTCGACAGGGGATGGCTACACCTTC. This encodes CASSDSTGDGYTF.

The chain combines TRBV11-3 with TRBJ2-1, with TRBD2 identical over 10 bases. Losses at the gene ends were 4 bases for V and 7 bases for J; bases not matched to a gene: 10. Germline CDR1 SGHNT, CDR2 YENEEA. This CDR3 contains 16 residues. This CDR3 is CASSSERGGLRNEQFF. CDR3 sequence (DNA): TGTGCCAGCAGCTCGGAGCGGGGGGGCCTGAGAAATGAGCAGTTCTTC.

This clone appeared a few times. CDR3 nucleotide sequence: TGTGCCATCAGTGAGAGGGTGGCCGGGGAGCTGTTTTTT. Its translation: CAISERVAGELFF. V usage is TRBV10-3 and J usage is TRBJ2-2; D unresolved. Germline V gene data show CDR1 as ENHRY and CDR2 as SYGVKD. With 2 bases removed from V and 6 bases from J, the gap between germline ends came to 7 bases. The CDR3 runs to 13 residues.

The chain has TRBV6-6 and TRBJ1-4, with 7 bases matching TRBD1. Germline V gene sequence: CDR1 MNHNY, CDR2 SVGAGI (reference sequence). The CDR3 length is 14 residues. Trimming cost V 5 bases and J 7 bases; bases outside gene matches: 7. The CDR3 DNA reads TGTGCCAGCAGTCCTACAGGGGCGGCTGAAAAACTGTTTTTT. The encoded protein is CASSPTGAAEKLFF.

This clone was seen a handful of times. The V gene is TRBV9, the J gene TRBJ1-3; D ambiguous. V shed 4 bases and J shed 3 bases, with 11 bases lying between them. CDR1 and CDR2 (germline): SGDLS, YYNGEE. The CDR3 sequence is 14 residues long. Here the CDR3 reads CASSPDRFGNTIYF. Here the CDR3 DNA reads TGTGCCAGCAGCCCAGATCGGTTTGGAAACACCATATATTTT.

V and J are TRBV6-1 and TRBJ2-1; 13 bases agree with TRBD2. The V gene's germline CDR1 is MNHNS and CDR2 SASEGT. The CDR3 totals 14 residues. J was trimmed by 4 bases and V by 10 bases; bases with no gene match: 4. CDR3 amino acids: CATVLAGGYNEQFF. The CDR3, as DNA: TGTGCCACAGTACTAGCGGGGGGGTACAATGAGCAGTTCTTC.

The genes are TRBV9 and TRBJ1-2; D is undetermined. Germline CDR1 and CDR2: SGDLS and YYNGEE. V was trimmed by 3 bases and J by 5 bases, leaving 20 bases between them. The CDR3 is made up of 16 amino acids. The CDR3 DNA is TGTGCCAGCAGCGCCACCGGACGGATTCCATCTTATGGCTACACCTTC. Translated: CASSATGRIPSYGYTF. Drawing the rest from reference TRBV9 and TRBJ1-2, the complete variable domain is DSGVTQTPKHLITATGQRVTLRCSPRSGDLSVYWYQQSLDQGLQFLIQYYNGEERAKGNILERFSAQQFPDLHSELNLSSLELGDSALYFCASSATGRIPSYGYTFGSGTRLTVV.

The chain combines TRBV7-2 with TRBJ1-1; TRBD1 is a possible D gene (6 bases). The CDR3 sequence is 15 residues long. The V gene lost 5 bases and the J gene lost 4 bases, with 17 bases spanning the gap. CDR1 SGHTA and CDR2 FQGNSA come from the germline V gene. The CDR3 nucleotides are TGTGCCAGCAGCCAACAGGGATGGGGTAGCACTGAAGCTTTCTTT. Protein: CASSQQGWGSTEAFF.

This clone was observed at least ten times. This rearrangement joins TRBV4-1 to TRBJ1-2; 9 positions agree with TRBD1. J was trimmed by 8 bases and V by 0 bases; bases with no gene match: 13. This CDR3 has 17 amino acids. CDR1 MGHRA and CDR2 YSYEKL come from the germline V gene. CDR3 bases: TGCGCCAGCAGCCAAGATCTTTTTCTGGGACAGGGAAGGGGCTACACCTTC. Its protein product is CASSQDLFLGQGRGYTF.

The chain couples TRBV5-5 to TRBJ2-1; D may be TRBD1 or TRBD2 (6 bases each). The germline V gene has CDR1 SGHKS and CDR2 YYEKEE (reference sequence). The CDR3 is made up of 16 amino acids. V was pared by 6 bases and J by 0 bases, with 16 bases between. The CDR3 is CASTFGGTSSYNEQFF. CDR3 bases: TGTGCCAGCACCTTTGGGGGGACAAGCTCCTACAATGAGCAGTTCTTC.

The J gene is TRBJ2-2, the V gene TRBV6-1; 8 bases align to TRBD1. The V gene end was trimmed by 3 bases and the J gene end by 6 bases; junction bases not matched to a gene: 6. The CDR3 runs 15 residues. The germline V gene encodes CDR1 MNHNS and CDR2 SASEGT. CDR3: CASSEGQGAPGELFF. The CDR3 DNA reads TGTGCCAGCAGTGAGGGTCAGGGGGCCCCCGGGGAGCTGTTTTTT.

The chain joins TRBV4-3 to TRBJ2-7; unclear D gene. The V gene lost 0 bases and the J gene lost 3 bases, with 6 bases spanning the gap. Per germline, CDR1 LGHNA and CDR2 YSLEER. This CDR3 comprises 13 residues. CDR3 sequence: CASSQDRDYEQYF. Written as DNA, the CDR3 is TGCGCCAGCAGCCAAGATAGGGACTACGAGCAGTACTTC.

The rearrangement uses TRBV2 and TRBJ1-4; 8 nucleotides align to TRBD1. With 6 bases clipped from V and 4 bases from J, the junction kept 10 bases outside the gene matches. Germline V lookup: CDR1 SNHLY, CDR2 FYNNEI. The CDR3 spans 16 residues. CDR3 in amino acids: CASRNDRGPFNEKLFF. The CDR3 DNA sequence: TGTGCCAGCAGAAATGACAGGGGCCCATTTAATGAAAAACTGTTTTTT.

V gene TRBV2 combines with J gene TRBJ2-5, with 8 bases aligning to TRBD1. Germline V gene lookup returns CDR1 SNHLY and CDR2 FYNNEI. The CDR3 has 13 amino acids. V lost 6 bases, J lost 6 bases, and 6 bases stayed unmatched. The CDR3: CASSAGGAQTQYF. In nucleotides, the CDR3 is TGTGCCAGCAGCGCAGGGGGCGCCCAGACCCAGTACTTC.

V is TRBV19 and J is TRBJ1-4, with 9 bases fitting TRBD1. CDR3 length equals 17 residues. CDR1 is LNHDA, CDR2 SQIVND, per germline (reference sequence). The J segment lost 8 bases and the V segment lost 1 base, leaving 11 bases of the junction unmatched. CDR3 nucleotide sequence: TGTGCCAGTAGTATAGTTGGACAGGGGCCCTTGGGGGAAAAACTGTTTTTT. This codes for CASSIVGQGPLGEKLFF.

V gene TRBV6-5 combines with J gene TRBJ1-1, with 7 bases lining up with TRBD1. V gave up 5 bases and J gave up 1 base; unmatched junction bases: 7. The CDR3 extends over 15 amino acids. Germline CDR1 reads MNHEY; CDR2 reads SVGAGI. For the CDR3, the DNA is TGTGCCAGCAGTGTCCCGGGACAGCCGAACACTGAAGCTTTCTTT. Amino acid sequence: CASSVPGQPNTEAFF.

The chain couples TRBV6-6 to TRBJ2-7; TRBD1 might be the D (6 bases). The CDR3 totals 12 residues. V was pared by 5 bases and J by 3 bases, with 8 bases between. Per the germline V gene, CDR1 is MNHNY and CDR2 is SVGAGI (reference sequence). The CDR3 DNA reads as TGTGCCAGCAGTCGGGACATCTACGAGCAGTACTTC. It yields the protein CASSRDIYEQYF.

This chain connects TRBV6-6 to TRBJ2-4, with 8 bases lining up with TRBD1. Germline V CDR1 and CDR2: MNHNY, SVGAGI (reference sequence). V was pared by 4 bases and J by 8 bases, with 13 bases of the junction left unmatched. There are 16 residues in the CDR3. This CDR3 reads CASSSTGAGSTDIQYF. DNA for the CDR3: TGTGCCAGCAGTTCGACAGGGGCCGGAAGTACGGACATTCAGTACTTC.

The chain has TRBV15 and TRBJ2-1, with D perhaps being TRBD1 or TRBD2 (6 bases each). The V and J ends lost 6 bases and 7 bases respectively, with 19 bases between them. The CDR3 has 15 residues. Germline CDR1 and CDR2: LNHNV and YYDKDF (reference sequence). CDR3 DNA: TGTGCCACCAGGCCAGTGCCTGGGGGGCGGAATGAGCAGTTCTTC. Protein: CATRPVPGGRNEQFF.

This rearrangement joins TRBV5-1 to TRBJ2-1; weak D call: TRBD2 (6 bases). Germline V gene sequence: CDR1 SGHRS, CDR2 YFSETQ. The V end lost 5 bases, the J end lost 9 bases, and 12 bases lay between the germline ends. The CDR3 sequence is 12 residues long. The CDR3 here is CASRSDYPEQFF. The CDR3 DNA reads TGCGCCAGCAGGTCGGACTATCCTGAGCAGTTCTTC. The full variable domain, with the rest looked up from reference TRBV5-1 and TRBJ2-1, is KAGVTQTPRYLIKTRGQQVTLSCSPISGHRSVSWYQQTPGQGLQFLFEYFSETQRNKGNFPGRFSGRQFSNSRSEMNVSTLELGDSALYLCASRSDYPEQFFGPGTRLTVL.

This sequence joins TRBV7-3 and TRBJ2-3; D might be TRBD1 or TRBD2, each matching 5 bases. CDR1 is SGHTA, CDR2 FQGTGA, per germline. This CDR3 contains 15 residues. Trimming removed 5 bases from V and 4 bases from J, with 16 bases in between. The CDR3 loop is CASSMNGGFADTQYF. The CDR3 region has the DNA TGTGCCAGCAGCATGAATGGGGGTTTCGCAGATACGCAGTATTTT.

The chain links TRBV25-1 to TRBJ1-2, with D unresolved. CDR1 and CDR2 from the germline V gene are MGHDK and SYGVNS. Between the trimmed V and J ends, which lost 4 bases and 4 bases, there was a span of 4 bases. CDR3 size: 11 residues. Here the CDR3 reads CASSVLYGYTF. In DNA, the CDR3 is TGTGCCAGCAGTGTTCTCTATGGCTACACCTTC.

This rearrangement joins TRBV5-1 to TRBJ2-1; 11 bases match TRBD2. CDR1 and CDR2 from the germline V gene are SGHRS and YFSETQ. V gave up 4 bases and J gave up 8 bases; unmatched junction bases: 23. The CDR3 is 20 amino acids. Here the CDR3 DNA reads TGCGCCAGCAGCCCCACAAAAGGGTCTAGCGGGGGGAGGATAACGGATGAGCAGTTCTTC. Protein: CASSPTKGSSGGRITDEQFF.

The chain is built from TRBV5-4 and TRBJ2-7; 8 bases map to TRBD2. Germline V gene sequence: CDR1 SGHNT, CDR2 YYREEE (reference sequence). The ends lost 4 bases at V and 6 bases at J; junction bases unmatched: 18. The CDR3 extends over 17 amino acids. The CDR3 here is CASSVPTTSDTTREQYF. The CDR3 DNA follows: TGTGCCAGCAGCGTACCCACGACTAGCGACACGACCCGCGAGCAGTACTTC.

This chain joins TRBV9 and TRBJ2-3; D gene ambiguous. Germline CDR1 SGDLS, CDR2 YYNGEE. This CDR3 has 12 amino acids. V was cut by 7 bases and J by 6 bases, with 12 bases left in between. CDR3 amino acids: CASGPRTDTQYF. The DNA for the CDR3 is TGTGCCAGCGGGCCAAGGACGGATACGCAGTATTTT. Filled out from reference TRBV9 and TRBJ2-3, the complete variable domain reads DSGVTQTPKHLITATGQRVTLRCSPRSGDLSVYWYQQSLDQGLQFLIQYYNGEERAKGNILERFSAQQFPDLHSELNLSSLELGDSALYFCASGPRTDTQYFGPGTRLTVL.

This clone was observed a single time. This chain links TRBV6-4 with TRBJ1-1; unclear D gene. V was clipped by 2 bases and J by 5 bases, with 18 bases between them. Germline CDR1 and CDR2: MRHNA and SNTAGT. The CDR3 spans 16 residues. The CDR3 region has the DNA TGTGCCAGCAGTGACGGGTCGGAGACGGCGGTGACTGAAGCTTTCTTT. This gives the protein CASSDGSETAVTEAFF.